The source of this T cell receptor beta chain is a study of tumor-infiltrating lymphocytes in primary liver carcinoma. Study details: The patient population consisted of men and women between 30 and 69 years of age.

For each extraction, RNA and DNA were obtained together from 20-30 mg of unsorted bulk tissue. This clonotype was seen many times. The investigators made TCR beta cDNA from roughly 0.55 ug total RNA, using a constant-region primer. Employing slightly modified ARM-PCR, three nested multiplex PCR rounds were run, and these gave rise to the TCR beta libraries. Use of TRBV1-TRBV30 forward primers with a C-beta reverse primer characterized the first two PCR rounds, which lasted about 10 cycles each. TCRdb used MiXCR to reprocess the multiplex PCR reads, holding one entry per CDR3 protein. The data contain about 74,000 distinct CDR3 sequences, approximately 70% of them singletons. V lost 6 bases to trimming and J lost 8 bases; unmatched junction nucleotides: 9. This CDR3 spans 13 amino acids. Germline CDR1 and CDR2: ENHRY and SYGVKD.

The clonotype comes from a man aged 35-49 years with primary liver carcinoma and hepatitis B virus infection. Specimen: liver tumor tissue from sampling region 4. As to subset: tumor region T4, right-lateral pole. The J gene is TRBJ1-2, the V gene TRBV10-3; 7 positions match TRBD1. The chain's CDR3 is CAIRSTGEGGYTF. DNA for the CDR3: TGTGCCATCAGGAGTACAGGGGAAGGCGGCTACACCTTC.